A single sample is the source of the 15 T cell receptor beta chains below, sequenced in a study of T cell repertoires in cytomegalovirus infection. From the reads, TCRdb called clonotypes with MiXCR, one entry per CDR3 protein. In the table there are roughly 860,000 distinct CDR3 sequences, 32% of which are singletons. These receptors have no identified antigens. Sequencing was performed on cultured CD8+ T cells from PBMCs, taken from culture after CMV antigen stimulation. The receptors come from a human donor in good health (CMV status not recorded). Some clones in this sample may be carry-over from other donors' samples.

This clonotype was counted a few times. For the CDR3, the DNA is TGTGCCAGCAGTTGGGGCCCATGGGGAGGCAATCAGCCCCAGCATTTT. Translated, it gives CASSWGPWGGNQPQHF. The rearrangement joins TRBV6-5 to TRBJ1-5, with a possible D match to TRBD1 (5 bases). The germline V and J ends were trimmed by 4 bases and 2 bases, with 15 bases remaining between them. Germline CDR1 and CDR2: MNHEY and SVGAGI. The CDR3 runs 16 residues.

This clonotype was counted between two and nine times. The chain recombines TRBV7-3 with TRBJ2-1, with TRBD1 matching over 10 bases. The CDR3 length is 15 residues. Germline trimming cut 4 bases from V and 4 bases from J; bases unmatched to any gene: 4. CDR1 and CDR2 from the germline V gene are SGHTA and FQGTGA. This CDR3 reads CASSSGQGGYNEQFF. The CDR3 DNA reads TGTGCCAGCAGCTCTGGACAGGGGGGTTACAATGAGCAGTTCTTC.

This CDR3 reads CASTPLAGGTDTQYF. For the CDR3, the DNA is TGTGCCAGTACCCCACTAGCGGGGGGGACAGATACGCAGTATTTT. The rearrangement links TRBV19 to TRBJ2-3, with TRBD2 matching 13 bases. V lost 7 bases and J lost 3; bases outside the gene matches: 4. The CDR3 totals 15 residues. CDR1 is LNHDA, CDR2 SQIVND, per germline (reference sequence).

The chain joins TRBV2 to TRBJ2-3, with 8 positions matching TRBD2. The V gene end was trimmed by 5 bases and the J gene end by 5 bases; junction bases not matched to a gene: 6. Germline CDR1 reads SNHLY; CDR2 reads FYNNEI. The CDR3 totals 14 residues. Written as DNA, the CDR3 is TGTGCCAGCAGTCAGGTCGCGGGAGGAGATACGCAGTATTTT. Translating gives CASSQVAGGDTQYF.

This clonotype was detected a few times. The V call is TRBV7-9, the J call TRBJ2-5; TRBD2 matches at 9 bases. The CDR3 has 16 amino acids. J gave up 2 bases and V 4 bases, and 8 bases lay outside the gene matches. Per germline, CDR1 SEHNR and CDR2 FQNEAQ (reference sequence). The CDR3 reads CASSSGAGGSQETQYF. CDR3 in DNA: TGTGCCAGCAGCTCAGGGGCGGGAGGGTCACAAGAGACCCAGTACTTC.

This clonotype was detected many times. The V and J genes are TRBV7-9 and TRBJ1-1; D is uncertain. The germline V gene encodes CDR1 SEHNR and CDR2 FQNEAQ (reference sequence). CDR3 length: 14 residues. Trimming shortened V by 1 base and J by 1 base, and 7 bases separated the two germline ends. The CDR3 is CASSLGRENTEAFF. The CDR3 region has the DNA TGTGCCAGCAGCTTAGGGCGGGAGAACACTGAAGCTTTCTTT.

To note about this clonotype: The junction departs from germline at one end; a sequencing error may be responsible. V and J are TRBV2 and TRBJ1-1; D is undetermined. The CDR3 is made up of 14 amino acids. CDR1 and CDR2 (germline): SNHLY, FYNNEI. This CDR3 reads CVSSEVVGAGEAFF. CDR3 nucleotides: TGTGTCAGCAGTGAAGTTGTGGGTGCGGGTGAAGCTTTCTTT.

This clonotype was recorded a few times. V is TRBV6-6 and J is TRBJ2-7; weak D call: TRBD1 (6 bases). V was pared by 10 bases and J by 4 bases, with 11 bases between. The CDR3 spans 11 residues. Germline V gene sequence: CDR1 MNHNY, CDR2 SVGAGI (reference sequence). The CDR3: CATRDTYEQYF. In nucleotides, the CDR3 is TGTGCCACCCGGGACACGTACGAGCAGTACTTC.

This chain links TRBV6-1 with TRBJ1-6; no reliable D call. Trimming took 1 base from V and 0 from J, leaving 7 bases between them. CDR1 is MNHNS, CDR2 SASEGT, per germline. The CDR3 covers 16 residues. CDR3 DNA: TGTGCCAGCAGTGAAGGTGTGAGCTCCTATAATTCACCCCTCCACTTT. As protein: CASSEGVSSYNSPLHF.

This chain joins TRBV2 and TRBJ2-5; TRBD2 agrees at 7 bases. CDR1 SNHLY and CDR2 FYNNEI come from the germline V gene. The CDR3 has 13 amino acids. The V segment lost 7 bases and the J segment 5 bases; nucleotides outside the gene matches: 7. The CDR3 DNA reads TGTGCCAGCACGGGGAGGGTCGGCGAGACCCAGTACTTC. Its translation is CASTGRVGETQYF.

A few counts support this clonotype. This rearrangement joins TRBV3-1 to TRBJ1-6; possible D gene TRBD1, 5 bases. The germline V and J ends were trimmed by 4 bases and 9 bases, with 28 bases remaining between them. Germline CDR1 LGHDT, CDR2 YNNKEL (reference sequence). The CDR3 extends over 19 amino acids. The CDR3 protein is CASSLTRDNRLKAGSPLHF. Written as DNA, the CDR3 is TGTGCCAGCAGCCTAACCCGAGATAACAGGTTAAAGGCTGGTTCACCCCTCCACTTT.

The rearrangement links TRBV6-5 to TRBJ2-3; 8 nucleotides line up with TRBD1. This CDR3 comprises 14 residues. V lost 0 bases and J lost 8; bases outside the gene matches: 4. The germline gives CDR1 MNHEY, CDR2 SVGAGI. The CDR3 loop is CASSYSQGAGTQYF. In nucleotides, the CDR3 is TGTGCCAGCAGTTACTCCCAGGGGGCGGGTACGCAGTATTTT.

This clonotype turned up a few times. The gene calls are TRBV2 and TRBJ1-6, with D unresolved. Germline V gives CDR1 SNHLY, CDR2 FYNNEI. Trimming removed 4 bases at V and 5 bases at J, with 3 bases between. This CDR3 has 12 amino acids. The CDR3 DNA follows: TGTGCCAGCAGTGCGAATAATTCACCCCTCCACTTT. Amino acids: CASSANNSPLHF.

This clonotype appeared a few times. The rearrangement uses TRBV5-1 and TRBJ2-2, with D uncertain. The CDR3 runs to 12 residues. V gave up 3 bases and J gave up 9 bases, with 9 bases separating them. The V gene's germline CDR1 is SGHRS and CDR2 YFSETQ. The CDR3 protein is CASSSSRWELFF. CDR3 coding DNA: TGCGCCAGCAGCTCCTCACGCTGGGAGCTGTTTTTT. Drawing the rest from reference TRBV5-1 and TRBJ2-2, the complete variable domain is KAGVTQTPRYLIKTRGQQVTLSCSPISGHRSVSWYQQTPGQGLQFLFEYFSETQRNKGNFPGRFSGRQFSNSRSEMNVSTLELGDSALYLCASSSSRWELFFGEGSRLTVL.

This rearrangement joins TRBV7-9 to TRBJ1-2; 8 positions match TRBD1. The CDR3 spans 16 residues. The junction had 12 bases not matched to a gene; V was cut back by 5 bases and J by 4 bases. Germline CDR1 reads SEHNR; CDR2 reads FQNEAQ (reference sequence). CDR3 DNA sequence: TGTGCCAGCAGCACCCTGAAGGGACAGGAGATCTATGGCTACACCTTC. Encoded protein: CASSTLKGQEIYGYTF.